This T cell receptor beta chain was sequenced for a study of T cells after yellow fever vaccination (dated by TCRdb to the late 2010s). Study-level background: Libraries from fractions with low cell numbers were prepared with the SMART-Seq v4 Ultra Low Input RNA kit. Blood was drawn at multiple timepoints before and after primary and secondary immunization, with bulk PBMC replicates and cell subsets isolated. To follow T-cell clones before and after both primary and booster YFV17D yellow fever vaccination, bulk TCR alpha and beta repertoires underwent longitudinal sequencing. The cohort comprised two healthy male donors, one aged 18 to 30 and one aged 30 to 40 years.

V lost 4 bases and J lost 6 bases, and the count of bases not matched to a germline gene is 13. The CDR3 covers 16 residues, taking in both the cysteine and the phenylalanine. The entry retains the CDR3 DNA only, 48 bases that are in frame from base 1. According to the germline V gene, CDR1 reads SGHVS and CDR2 reads FQNEAQ. Read against the paper, the sample's treatment or condition label means: live attenuated yellow fever vaccine strain. A standard Ficoll-Paque protocol was used to isolate PBMCs from peripheral blood. Dynabeads CD4 and CD8 positive selection kits were used to isolate the CD4 and CD8 T-cell fractions. TriZol was used to extract RNA from bulk PBMCs, from CD4 and CD8 fractions, and from dextramer-positive and dextramer-negative fractions. Overall results and qualifications from the work: The secondary T-cell response was found to be weaker but faster than the primary response, with a peak reached on day 5 rather than on day 15. FACS-sorted repertoires could contain abundant contaminating clonotypes from the bulk population, so computational filtering was required. A small share of clonotypes was detected in both CD4 and CD8 compartments, with the overlap likely arising from convergent recombination. The study included only two donors, which limits how far the findings can be generalized. Most clones expanded after primary vaccination (approximately 95% of CD4 and approximately 86% of CD8) were re-detected after the booster, suggesting that broad memory maintenance occurred.

As regards this clonotype: The target of this receptor is not known. The record has no base qualities; no much larger clone is one base away.

Sequenced using an Illumina NovaSeq 6000. Synthesis of TCR cDNA relied on 5'RACE template switching, a step that introduced a universal primer site along with unique molecular identifiers. cDNA synthesis was primed from both the TCR alpha and TCR beta constant segments. Two PCR steps were used to amplify libraries, with sample barcodes and sequencing adapters being added in the second step. Libraries were sequenced on Illumina HiSeq 2500 (2x100 bp) or NovaSeq (2x150 bp). The authors' analysis ran thus. MIGEC handled demultiplexing of reads and collapsing into UMI consensus sequences, while MiXCR performed V(D)J alignment. Vaccine-responding clonotypes were defined with edgeR using replicate PBMC samples, requiring FDR below 0.01 and a log2 fold change above 5 up to day 15. CD4 or CD8 identity was assigned to each bulk clonotype according to whether the clonotype was present at higher abundance in the sequenced CD4 repertoire or the sequenced CD8 repertoire. TCRdb reprocessed the public reads (quality trimming at Q25 with fastp, clone calling with MiXCR) and kept in-frame beta chains. Entries are consolidated by CDR3 protein sequence, retaining the most common genes and DNA. TCRdb's processing, not the authors' own work, is the source of the V and J calls. The sample table shows about 340,000 distinct CDR3 sequences, and about 12% are seen once. Of the sample, approximately 3.3% falls within the top ten clones.

This receptor was identified in a man aged 18 to 30 who received the YFV17D yellow fever vaccine. The sample consisted of CD4+ T cells sorted from PBMCs, taken 15 days after the yellow fever booster vaccination. The sequence joins TRBV7-8 to TRBJ1-1; TRBD1 agrees with 8 junctional bases. CDR3 loop: CASSSTLDRAGSEAFF. The nucleotides are TGTGCCAGCAGCTCCACGCTGGACAGGGCGGGGTCTGAAGCTTTCTTT.